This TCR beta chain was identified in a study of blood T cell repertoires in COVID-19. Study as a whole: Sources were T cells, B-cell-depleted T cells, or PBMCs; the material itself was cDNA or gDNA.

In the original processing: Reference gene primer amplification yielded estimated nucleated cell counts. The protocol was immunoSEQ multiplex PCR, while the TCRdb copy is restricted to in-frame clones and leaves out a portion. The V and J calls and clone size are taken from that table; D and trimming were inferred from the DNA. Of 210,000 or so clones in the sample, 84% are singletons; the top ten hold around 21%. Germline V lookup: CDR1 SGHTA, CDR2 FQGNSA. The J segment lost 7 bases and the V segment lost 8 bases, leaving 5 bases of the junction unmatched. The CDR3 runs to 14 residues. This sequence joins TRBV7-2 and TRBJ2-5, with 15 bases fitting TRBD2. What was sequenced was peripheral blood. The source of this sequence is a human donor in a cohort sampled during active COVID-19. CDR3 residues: CASSGLAGGGTQYF. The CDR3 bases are TGTGCCAGCTCCGGACTAGCGGGAGGGGGGACCCAGTACTTC. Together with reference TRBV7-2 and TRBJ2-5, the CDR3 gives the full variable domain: GAGVSQSPSNKVTEKGKDVELRCDPISGHTALYWYRQSLGQGLEFLIYFQGNSAPDKSGLPSDRFSAERTGGSVSTLTIQRTQQEDSAVYLCASSGLAGGGTQYFGPGTRLLVL.